The 4 T cell receptor beta chains given below trace back to one sample, sequenced in a study of OX40 agonist ivuxolimab in advanced cancers. The assay was immunoSEQ multiplex PCR, and TCRdb's table has in-frame clones only and misses some. The sample includes about 34,000 clones, under 80% of them seen just once. This material consisted of CD4+ or CD8+ T cells sorted from blood, taken in a trial of the OX40 agonist ivuxolimab. Receptors originate from an adult with an advanced solid tumor such as melanoma, head and neck, liver or kidney cancer.

This rearrangement joins TRBV7-2 to TRBJ2-7, with a tentative D call TRBD1 (5 bases). Germline-derived CDR1 and CDR2 are SGHTA and FQGNSA. The CDR3 has 14 amino acids. The V gene lost 0 bases and the J gene lost 3 bases, with 9 bases spanning the gap. CDR3 protein: CASSLAGHFYEQYF. The CDR3 DNA reads as TGTGCCAGCAGCTTAGCCGGACACTTCTACGAGCAGTACTTC. The full variable domain, rest sourced from reference TRBV7-2 and TRBJ2-7, is GAGVSQSPSNKVTEKGKDVELRCDPISGHTALYWYRQSLGQGLEFLIYFQGNSAPDKSGLPSDRFSAERTGGSVSTLTIQRTQQEDSAVYLCASSLAGHFYEQYFGPGTRLTVT.

This chain uses TRBV11-3 with TRBJ2-7; D possibly uses TRBD1 or TRBD2 (6 bases each). V was clipped by 5 bases and J by 0 bases, with 17 bases between them. Germline V gives CDR1 SGHNT, CDR2 YENEEA. This CDR3 spans 16 amino acids. DNA of the CDR3: TGTGCCAGCAGCGCGGGGAACCGGGACAACTCCTACGAGCAGTACTTC. This sequence encodes CASSAGNRDNSYEQYF.

This chain links TRBV6-4 with TRBJ2-5; D might be TRBD2 (6 bases). The CDR3 is made up of 17 amino acids. Germline V gives CDR1 MRHNA, CDR2 SNTAGT. V gave up 9 bases and J gave up 5 bases, with 28 bases separating them. CDR3 sequence (DNA): TGTGCCAGTCTTAAAACGGGATGGGGGGTCATACGGGAGACCCAGTACTTC. Protein sequence: CASLKTGWGVIRETQYF.

The chain carries TRBV5-1 and TRBJ2-7; the match to TRBD1 covers 11 bases. V trimming: 2 bases; J trimming: 2 bases; junction bases outside the gene matches: 3. The CDR3 extends over 15 amino acids. From germline, CDR1 is SGHRS and CDR2 YFSETQ. This chain's CDR3 is CASSLGTGGPYEQYF. CDR3 DNA sequence: TGCGCCAGCAGCTTAGGGACAGGGGGTCCCTACGAGCAGTACTTC.